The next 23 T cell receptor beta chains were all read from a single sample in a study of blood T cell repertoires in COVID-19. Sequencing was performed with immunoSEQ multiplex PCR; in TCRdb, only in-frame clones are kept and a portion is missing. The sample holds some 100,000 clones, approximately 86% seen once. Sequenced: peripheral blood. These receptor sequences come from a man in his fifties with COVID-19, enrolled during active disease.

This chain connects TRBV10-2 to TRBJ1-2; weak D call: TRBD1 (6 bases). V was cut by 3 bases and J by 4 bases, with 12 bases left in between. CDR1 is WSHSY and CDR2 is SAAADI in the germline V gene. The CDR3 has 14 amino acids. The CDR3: CASSDGGVGYGYTF. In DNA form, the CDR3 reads TGCGCCAGCAGTGATGGGGGCGTGGGCTATGGCTACACCTTC.

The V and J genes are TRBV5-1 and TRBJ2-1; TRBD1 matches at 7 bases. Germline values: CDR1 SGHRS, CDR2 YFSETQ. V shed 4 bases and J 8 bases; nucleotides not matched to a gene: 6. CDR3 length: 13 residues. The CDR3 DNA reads TGCGCCAGCAGCCAAGGGACAGCCGATGAGCAGTTCTTC. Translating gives CASSQGTADEQFF.

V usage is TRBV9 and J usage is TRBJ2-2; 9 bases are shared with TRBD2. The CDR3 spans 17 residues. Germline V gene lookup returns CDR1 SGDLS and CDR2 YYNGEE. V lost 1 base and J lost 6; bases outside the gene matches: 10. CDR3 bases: TGTGCCAGCAGCGTAAACCCGAGGACTAGCGCTGCCGGGGAGCTGTTTTTT. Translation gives CASSVNPRTSAAGELFF.

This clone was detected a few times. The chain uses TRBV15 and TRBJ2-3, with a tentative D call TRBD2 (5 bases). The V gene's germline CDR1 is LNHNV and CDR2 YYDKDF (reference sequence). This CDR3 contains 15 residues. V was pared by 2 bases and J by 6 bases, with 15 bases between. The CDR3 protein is CATSRSRTTGDTQYF. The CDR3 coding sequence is TGTGCCACCAGCAGAAGCAGGACCACGGGGGATACGCAGTATTTT.

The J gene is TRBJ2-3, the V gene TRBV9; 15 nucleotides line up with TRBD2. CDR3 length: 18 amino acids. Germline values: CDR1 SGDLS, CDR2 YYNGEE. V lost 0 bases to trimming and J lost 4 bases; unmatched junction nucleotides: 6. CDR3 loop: CASSVGTSGGASADTQYF. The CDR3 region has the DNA TGTGCCAGCAGCGTAGGGACTAGCGGGGGGGCCTCGGCAGATACGCAGTATTTT. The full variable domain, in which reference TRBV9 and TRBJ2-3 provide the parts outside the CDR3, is DSGVTQTPKHLITATGQRVTLRCSPRSGDLSVYWYQQSLDQGLQFLIQYYNGEERAKGNILERFSAQQFPDLHSELNLSSLELGDSALYFCASSVGTSGGASADTQYFGPGTRLTVL.

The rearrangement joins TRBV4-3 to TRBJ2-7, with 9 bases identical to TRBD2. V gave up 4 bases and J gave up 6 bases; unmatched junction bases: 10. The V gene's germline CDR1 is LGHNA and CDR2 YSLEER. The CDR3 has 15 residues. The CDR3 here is CASSLVLAGGREQYF. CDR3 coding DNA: TGCGCCAGCAGCCTGGTTCTGGCGGGGGGGCGCGAGCAGTACTTC.

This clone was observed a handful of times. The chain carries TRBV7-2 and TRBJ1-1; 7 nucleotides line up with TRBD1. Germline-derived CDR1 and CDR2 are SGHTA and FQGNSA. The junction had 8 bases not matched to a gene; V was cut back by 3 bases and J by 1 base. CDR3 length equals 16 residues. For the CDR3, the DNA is TGTGCCAGCAGCTTTTTTTTTGGGACAGCGAACACTGAAGCTTTCTTT. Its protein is CASSFFFGTANTEAFF. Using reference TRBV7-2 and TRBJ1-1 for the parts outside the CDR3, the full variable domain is GAGVSQSPSNKVTEKGKDVELRCDPISGHTALYWYRQSLGQGLEFLIYFQGNSAPDKSGLPSDRFSAERTGGSVSTLTIQRTQQEDSAVYLCASSFFFGTANTEAFFGQGTRLTVV.

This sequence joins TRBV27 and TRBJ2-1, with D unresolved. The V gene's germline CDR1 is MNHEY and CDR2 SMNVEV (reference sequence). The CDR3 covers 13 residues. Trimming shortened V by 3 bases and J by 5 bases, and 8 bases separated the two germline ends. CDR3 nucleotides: TGTGCCAGCAGTTTTGGGCTTCACAATGAGCAGTTCTTC. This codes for CASSFGLHNEQFF.

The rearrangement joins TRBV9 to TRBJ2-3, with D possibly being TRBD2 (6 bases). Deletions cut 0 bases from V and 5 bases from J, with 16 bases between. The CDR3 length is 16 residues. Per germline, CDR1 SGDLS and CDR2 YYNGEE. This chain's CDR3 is CASSVGGAKEGDTQYF. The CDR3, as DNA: TGTGCCAGCAGCGTAGGCGGGGCAAAAGAGGGAGATACGCAGTATTTT. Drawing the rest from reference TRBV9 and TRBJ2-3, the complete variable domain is DSGVTQTPKHLITATGQRVTLRCSPRSGDLSVYWYQQSLDQGLQFLIQYYNGEERAKGNILERFSAQQFPDLHSELNLSSLELGDSALYFCASSVGGAKEGDTQYFGPGTRLTVL.

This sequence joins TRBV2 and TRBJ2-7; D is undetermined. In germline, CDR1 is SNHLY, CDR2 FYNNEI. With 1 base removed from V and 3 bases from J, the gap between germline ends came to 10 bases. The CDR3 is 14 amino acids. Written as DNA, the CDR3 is TGTGCCAGCAGTGAAGTAGGCGGAGACTACGAGCAGTACTTC. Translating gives CASSEVGGDYEQYF. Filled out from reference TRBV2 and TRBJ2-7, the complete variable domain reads EPEVTQTPSHQVTQMGQEVILRCVPISNHLYFYWYRQILGQKVEFLVSFYNNEISEKSEIFDDQFSVERPDGSNFTLKIRSTKLEDSAMYFCASSEVGGDYEQYFGPGTRLTVT.

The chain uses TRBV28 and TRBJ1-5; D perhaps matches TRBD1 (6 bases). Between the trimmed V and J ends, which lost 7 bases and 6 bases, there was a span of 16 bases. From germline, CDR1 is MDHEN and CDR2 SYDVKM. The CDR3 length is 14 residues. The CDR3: CASNGGGVGQPQHF. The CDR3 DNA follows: TGTGCCAGCAATGGGGGGGGCGTAGGTCAGCCCCAGCATTTT.

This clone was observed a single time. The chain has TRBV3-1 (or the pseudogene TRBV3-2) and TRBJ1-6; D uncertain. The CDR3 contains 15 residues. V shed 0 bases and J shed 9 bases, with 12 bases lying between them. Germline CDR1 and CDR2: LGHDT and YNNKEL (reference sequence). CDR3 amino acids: CASSQDRGKGSPLHF. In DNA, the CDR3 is TGTGCCAGCAGCCAAGATAGAGGGAAGGGTTCACCCCTCCACTTT.

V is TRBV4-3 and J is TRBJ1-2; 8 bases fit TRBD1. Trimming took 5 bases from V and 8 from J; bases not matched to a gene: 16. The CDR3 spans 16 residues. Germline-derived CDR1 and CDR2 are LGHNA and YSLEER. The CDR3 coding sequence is TGCGCCAGCAGCGGAACCCAGGGGCAGGGGGCAGGGGGCTACACCTTC. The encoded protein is CASSGTQGQGAGGYTF.

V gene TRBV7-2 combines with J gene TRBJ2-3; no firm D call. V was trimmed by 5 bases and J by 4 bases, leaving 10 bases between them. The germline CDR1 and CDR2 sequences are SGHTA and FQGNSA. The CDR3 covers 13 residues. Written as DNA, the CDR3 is TGTGCCAGCAGCGCGAGTTTCTCAGATACGCAGTATTTT. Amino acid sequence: CASSASFSDTQYF.

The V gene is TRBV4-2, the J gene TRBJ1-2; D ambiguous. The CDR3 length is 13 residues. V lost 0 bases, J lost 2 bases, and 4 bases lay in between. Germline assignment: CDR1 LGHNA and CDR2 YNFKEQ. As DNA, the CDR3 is TGTGCCAGCAGCCAAGATCAGAACTATGGCTACACCTTC. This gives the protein CASSQDQNYGYTF.

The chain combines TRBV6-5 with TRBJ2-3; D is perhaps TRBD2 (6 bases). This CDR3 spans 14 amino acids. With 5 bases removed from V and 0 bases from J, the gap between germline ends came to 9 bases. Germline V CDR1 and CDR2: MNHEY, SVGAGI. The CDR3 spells CASSRGISTDTQYF. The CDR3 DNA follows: TGTGCCAGCAGTCGGGGGATTAGCACAGATACGCAGTATTTT.

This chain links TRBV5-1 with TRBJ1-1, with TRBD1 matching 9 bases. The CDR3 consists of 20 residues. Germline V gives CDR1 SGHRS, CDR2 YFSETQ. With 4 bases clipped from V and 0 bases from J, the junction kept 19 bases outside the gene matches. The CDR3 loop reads CASSPLTRDRVTFMNTEAFF. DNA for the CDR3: TGCGCCAGCAGCCCACTCACACGGGACAGGGTTACTTTCATGAACACTGAAGCTTTCTTT.

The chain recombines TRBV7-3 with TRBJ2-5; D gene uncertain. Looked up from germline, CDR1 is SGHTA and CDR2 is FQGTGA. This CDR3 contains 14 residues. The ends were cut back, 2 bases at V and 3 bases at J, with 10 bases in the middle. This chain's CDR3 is CASSLGRVEETQYF. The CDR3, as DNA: TGTGCCAGCAGCTTAGGCCGGGTCGAAGAGACCCAGTACTTC.

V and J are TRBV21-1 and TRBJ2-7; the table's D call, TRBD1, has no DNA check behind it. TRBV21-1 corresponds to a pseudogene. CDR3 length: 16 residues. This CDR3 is CASSKVYGTGDYEQYF. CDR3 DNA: TGTGCCAGCAGCAAAGTGTACGGGACAGGGGACTACGAGCAGTACTTC.

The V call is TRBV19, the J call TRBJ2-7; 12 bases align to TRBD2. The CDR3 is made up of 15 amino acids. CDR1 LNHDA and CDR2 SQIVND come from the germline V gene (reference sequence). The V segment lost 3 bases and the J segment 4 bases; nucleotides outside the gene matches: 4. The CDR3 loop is CASSILAGGKYEQYF. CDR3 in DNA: TGTGCCAGTAGTATTCTAGCGGGGGGGAAATACGAGCAGTACTTC.

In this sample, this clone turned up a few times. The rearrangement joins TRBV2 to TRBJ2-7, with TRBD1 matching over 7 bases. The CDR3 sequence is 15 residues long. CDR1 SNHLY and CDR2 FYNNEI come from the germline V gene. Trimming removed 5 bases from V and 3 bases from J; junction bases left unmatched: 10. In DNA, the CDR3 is TGTGCCAGCAGTTCCGGGACAGCCTTACTCTACGAGCAGTACTTC. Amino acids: CASSSGTALLYEQYF.

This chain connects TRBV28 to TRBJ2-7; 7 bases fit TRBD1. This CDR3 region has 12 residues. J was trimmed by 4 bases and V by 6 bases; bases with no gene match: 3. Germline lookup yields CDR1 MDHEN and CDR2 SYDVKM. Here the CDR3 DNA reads TGTGCCAGCAGCGACAGGGCGTACGAGCAGTACTTC. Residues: CASSDRAYEQYF.

CDR3 DNA: TGTGCCAGCAGCTTGGATAAGGGGGAAGTCCACAATGAGCAGTTCTTC. Translated: CASSLDKGEVHNEQFF. The V call is TRBV5-6, the J call TRBJ2-1; perhaps TRBD1 as D (6 bases). This CDR3 region has 16 residues. Between the trimmed V and J ends, which lost 0 bases and 5 bases, there was a span of 15 bases. CDR1 and CDR2 from the germline V gene are SGHDT and YYEEEE.